This entry features one TCR beta chain sequence. Its antigen target is currently unknown. No base qualities exist here, and no much larger clone lies one base off it. TCRbeta CDR3 regions were amplified from genomic DNA by means of the immunoSEQ Assay, a bias-controlled multiplex PCR. On the study's bioinformatics: Nucleated cell counts per sample were estimated from amplification of reference gene primers within the assay. Sequence reads were collapsed and filtered to measure the absolute abundance of every unique TCRbeta CDR3 rearrangement. For each sample, productive Simpson clonality was calculated by taking the square root of Simpson's diversity index across productive rearrangements. TCRdb carries this immuneACCESS record with in-frame sequences only. Its versions omit some clonotypes, under half of them owing to an unresolved V gene in the studies checked, with the rest unexplained. V and J calls and clone size are those listed in that table; D and trimming were worked out from the DNA. The table for this sample lists about 68,000 clones; approximately 88% of them were counted only once. The biggest ten clones account for 2.3% of the sample.

This specimen belongs to a study of blood T cell repertoires in COVID-19 (TCRdb year 2020). Notes on the research overall: Collaborator samples came from the United States, Italy and Spain and covered acute and convalescent phases of COVID-19. The prospective study material was composed of cDNA or gDNA derived from T cells, B-cell-depleted T cells, or PBMCs. The dataset comprised deeply sampled blood TCRbeta repertoires from subjects exposed to, actively infected with, or recovered from COVID-19. The repertoires were released in a freely available public database meant as a resource for research on the immune response to SARS-CoV-2. Samples came from the ongoing ImmuneRACE study (first 160 participants) plus 1,254 subjects from 6 global collaborators. A de-identified subject ID, COVID-19 status, age in years and sex were almost always included in the sample metadata. Where available, HLA class I and class II types were taken from metadata supplied by the sample provider and were not determined by assay-based typing.

Whole blood was collected in K2EDTA tubes by collaborating institutions according to the institutions' own protocols. For TCRbeta analysis, collaborators shipped samples as frozen whole blood, isolated PBMCs, or DNA extracted from either of those sample types. Trimming takes 8 bases from V and 7 bases from J, and the germline ends sit 11 bases apart. From a lookup of the germline V gene, CDR1 and CDR2 are SNHLY and FYNNEI. The CDR3 runs 12 amino acids, cysteine and phenylalanine included. CDR3 DNA only is kept here, 36 bases in frame from base 1. The full study reports these points: The amount of clinical and demographic metadata varied by source and participant and was provided uncurated.

The sequence was obtained from a human donor in a cohort sampled during active COVID-19. The receptor chain draws on TRBV2 and TRBJ1-4, with no D gene named confidently. Sequencing was done on a sample of peripheral blood. The nucleotide sequence is given as TGTGCCAGCTCCGGTAGAGTTGAAAAACTGTTTTTT. This encodes CASSGRVEKLFF.